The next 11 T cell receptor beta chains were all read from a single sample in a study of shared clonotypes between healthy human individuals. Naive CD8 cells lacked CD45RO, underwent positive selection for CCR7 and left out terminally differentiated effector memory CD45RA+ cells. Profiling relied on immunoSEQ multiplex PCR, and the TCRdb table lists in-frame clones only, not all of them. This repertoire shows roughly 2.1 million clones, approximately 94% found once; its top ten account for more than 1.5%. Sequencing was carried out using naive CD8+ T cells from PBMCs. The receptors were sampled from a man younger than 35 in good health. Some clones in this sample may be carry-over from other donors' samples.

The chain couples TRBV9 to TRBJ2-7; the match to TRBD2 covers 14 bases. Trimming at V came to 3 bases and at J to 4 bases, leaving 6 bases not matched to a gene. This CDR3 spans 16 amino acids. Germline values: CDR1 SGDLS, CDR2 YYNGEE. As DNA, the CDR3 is TGTGCCAGCAGCGCGGGGACTAGCGGGAGCATGTACGAGCAGTACTTC. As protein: CASSAGTSGSMYEQYF.

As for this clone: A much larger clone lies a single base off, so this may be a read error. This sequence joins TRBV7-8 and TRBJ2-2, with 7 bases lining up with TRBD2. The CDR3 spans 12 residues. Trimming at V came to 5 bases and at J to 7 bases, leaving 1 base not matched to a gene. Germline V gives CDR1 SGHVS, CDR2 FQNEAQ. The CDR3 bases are TGTGCCAGCAGCGCGGGGGTCGGGGAGCTGTTTTTT. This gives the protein CASSAGVGELFF.

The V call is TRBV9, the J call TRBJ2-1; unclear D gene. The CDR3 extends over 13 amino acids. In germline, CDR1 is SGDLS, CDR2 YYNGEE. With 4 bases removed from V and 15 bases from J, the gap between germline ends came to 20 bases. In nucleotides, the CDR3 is TGTGCCAGCAGCCCCGGGCCCCCCCGGTTTTTGTTCTTC. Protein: CASSPGPPRFLFF.

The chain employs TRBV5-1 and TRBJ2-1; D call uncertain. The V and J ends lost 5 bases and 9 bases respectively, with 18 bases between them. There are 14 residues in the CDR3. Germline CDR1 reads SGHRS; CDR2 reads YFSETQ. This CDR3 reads CASRTQTRPGEQFF. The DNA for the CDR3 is TGCGCCAGCAGGACCCAGACCCGACCAGGTGAGCAGTTCTTC.

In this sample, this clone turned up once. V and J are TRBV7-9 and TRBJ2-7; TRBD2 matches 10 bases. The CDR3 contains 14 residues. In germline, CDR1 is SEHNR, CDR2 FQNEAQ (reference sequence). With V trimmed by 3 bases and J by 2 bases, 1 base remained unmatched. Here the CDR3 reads CASSFSGRTYEQYF. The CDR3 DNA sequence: TGTGCCAGCAGCTTTAGCGGGAGGACCTACGAGCAGTACTTC.

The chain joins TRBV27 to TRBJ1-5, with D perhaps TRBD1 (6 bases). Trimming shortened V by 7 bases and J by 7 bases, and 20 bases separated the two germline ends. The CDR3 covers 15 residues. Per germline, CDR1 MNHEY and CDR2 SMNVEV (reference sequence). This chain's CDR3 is CASTLRGGFEQPQHF. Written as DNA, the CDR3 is TGTGCCAGCACTTTGAGGGGGGGGTTCGAGCAGCCCCAGCATTTT.

The DNA for the CDR3 is TGCGCCAGCAGCCCGGGACTAGCGGGCCTCACCGGGGAGCTGTTTTTT. As protein: CASSPGLAGLTGELFF. The chain recombines TRBV4-3 with TRBJ2-2; 12 nucleotides line up with TRBD2. V gave up 4 bases and J gave up 4 bases; unmatched junction bases: 4. This CDR3 contains 16 residues. Per germline, CDR1 LGHNA and CDR2 YSLEER.

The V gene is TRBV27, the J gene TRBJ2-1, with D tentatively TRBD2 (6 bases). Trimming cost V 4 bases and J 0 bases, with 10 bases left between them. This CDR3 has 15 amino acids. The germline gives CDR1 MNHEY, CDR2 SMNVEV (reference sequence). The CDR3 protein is CASSSMGGSYNEQFF. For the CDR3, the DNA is TGTGCCAGCAGTTCCATGGGGGGCTCCTACAATGAGCAGTTCTTC.

In DNA form, the CDR3 reads TGTGCCAGCCTTGCTCCGGACAGGCGGGAAGAGACCCAGTACTTC. Translation: CASLAPDRREETQYF. The chain employs TRBV6-1 and TRBJ2-5; 7 nucleotides line up with TRBD1. Germline CDR1 reads MNHNS; CDR2 reads SASEGT. CDR3 length equals 15 residues. Trimming at V came to 8 bases and at J to 3 bases, leaving 12 bases not matched to a gene.

The CDR3 loop reads CASSLALAGRTGELFF. The DNA of the CDR3 is TGCGCCAGCAGCTTGGCACTAGCGGGAAGGACCGGGGAGCTGTTTTTT. The V and J genes are TRBV5-1 and TRBJ2-2, with 10 bases fitting TRBD2. V lost 0 bases to trimming and J lost 5 bases; unmatched junction nucleotides: 4. This CDR3 is 16 amino acids long. The germline V gene encodes CDR1 SGHRS and CDR2 YFSETQ.

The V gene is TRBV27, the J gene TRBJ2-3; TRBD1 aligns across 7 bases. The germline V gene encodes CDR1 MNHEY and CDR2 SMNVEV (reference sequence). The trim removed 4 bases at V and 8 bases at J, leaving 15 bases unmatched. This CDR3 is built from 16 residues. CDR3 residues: CASSSPDREFTPTQYF. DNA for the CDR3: TGTGCCAGCAGTTCACCCGACAGGGAATTCACACCTACGCAGTATTTT.